Sequencing of this T cell receptor (beta chain) was carried out in a study of shared clonotypes between healthy human individuals (dated by TCRdb to 2019 to 2021). In terms of the full investigation: Two women and three men aged 18 to 49 years were included in the cohort. Libraries were prepared and TCR repertoires were sequenced by different laboratories using diverse techniques, in order to increase sequencing depth and limit assay-specific biases. To estimate repertoire size and how much clonotypes are shared between individuals, the study performed deep sequencing of blood TCR repertoires from 4 to 6 healthy adults. For each donor, three plates each were used for CD4 naive and CD4 memory, two plates were used for CD8 naive, and one plate was used for CD8 memory. Between about 0.8 and 8.9 billion PBMCs per donor were obtained by leukapheresis.

The CDR3 sequence holds 12 residues, the cysteine and phenylalanine included. Only the CDR3 part of the read is kept: 36 bases, read in frame from the first base. CDR1 and CDR2, per the germline V gene, are MDHEN and SYDVKM. Summary of the overall study and its limitations: Sampling was restricted to blood, and TCR repertoires in tissues likely differ from the TCR repertoires found in blood. Rarefaction of sorted-subset datasets indicated incomplete sequencing despite the large sequencing depth. Clonotypes shared by all four sorted-subset donors showed higher generation probabilities than non-shared clonotypes. Naive subsets generally had larger estimated clonotype richness than memory subsets did. When a handful of donors were compared, the shared fraction of clonotypes was about 5.4% for naive CD4, around 4% for naive CD8, 2% to 2.5% for memory CD4, and 0.35% to 0.4% for memory CD8. The genetic and exposure-history diversity represented was limited by the small number of donors. Based on pairwise subsampling, the degree of clonotype sharing among donors was expected to be affected by sequencing depth.

Using the deep immunoSEQ assay, multiplex PCR amplified TCR CDR3 regions from genomic DNA. Genomic DNA extracted from each cell subset was distributed evenly over all wells of several immunoSEQ 96-well plates, and each plate served as one replicate. For sorted subsets, each replicate PCR was loaded with 200 to 250 ng genomic DNA, equivalent to 32,000 or so T cell genomes. Purified libraries were measured with a Qubit 3.0 fluorometer, size-checked on a Bioanalyzer 2100, and measured again with the KAPA Library Quantification kit. A separate single-read 150-cycle Illumina NextSeq 550 flow cell was used to sequence each immunoSEQ 96-well plate. The original pipeline was this. The immunoSEQ output contained only junctional sequences without quality scores, so filtering could not match that applied to full-length reads. To assign V/J genes and CDR3, sequences were annotated against IMGT germline references using PyIR, a Python wrapper for IgBLAST v1.9. Any read was removed if the V/J assignment was weak (E-value above 1e-6), the CDR3 was missing, or the read contained stop codons, out-of-frame junctions, or ambiguous translated residues. V3J clonotypes were defined by identical inferred V gene, J gene, and CDR3 amino acid sequence. To compute the percentage overlap between repertoires, the number of shared unique clonotypes was divided by the size of the smaller repertoire. RTK rarefaction, the Chao1 estimator, and Recon v2.1 estimates of unobserved clonotypes were used to assess repertoire richness. Generation probabilities for all TCRbeta clonotypes obtained by the gDNA method from a handful of donors were computed using OLGA. TCRdb holds this immuneACCESS table with in-frame rearrangements only. Some clones are missing; in checked studies, unresolved V genes explain under half, and the rest has no known cause. The V and J calls and the clone size are those of that table, but D and trimming were determined from the DNA. Across this sample there are about 1 million clones, with about 74% seen only once. Clones ranked in the top ten supply approximately 1.5% of the sample.

Donors were healthy HIV-negative adults with no recently reported acute infections or vaccinations. All donors were Caucasian adults living in Nashville, Tennessee, USA. CD4+ T cells were enriched by magnetic negative selection; naive cells were then positively selected on CD45RA, and the negative fraction formed the memory subset. After blood collection by leukapheresis, PBMCs were isolated using Ficoll-Histopaque density gradient centrifugation and then cryopreserved in the vapor phase of liquid nitrogen. Analytical flow cytometry was used to check the purity and quantity of every magnetically sorted T cell population. From each sorted fraction, genomic DNA was isolated and quantified by UV absorbance on a Nanodrop 2000c. As concerns this clone: The antigen this receptor binds is unknown. No much larger clone is present one base from it, and per-base qualities are unavailable.

This receptor chain uses TRBV28 and TRBJ1-3, with the identity of the D gene unclear. Sequencing was done on a sample of memory CD4+ T cells sorted from blood. This sample's cell subset or site label indicates: CD45RA-negative fraction. This sequence was found in a man aged 18 to 30 in good health. CDR3 sequence: CVVRGSGNTIYF. The nucleotide sequence reads TGTGTCGTCAGAGGCTCTGGAAACACCATATATTTT.